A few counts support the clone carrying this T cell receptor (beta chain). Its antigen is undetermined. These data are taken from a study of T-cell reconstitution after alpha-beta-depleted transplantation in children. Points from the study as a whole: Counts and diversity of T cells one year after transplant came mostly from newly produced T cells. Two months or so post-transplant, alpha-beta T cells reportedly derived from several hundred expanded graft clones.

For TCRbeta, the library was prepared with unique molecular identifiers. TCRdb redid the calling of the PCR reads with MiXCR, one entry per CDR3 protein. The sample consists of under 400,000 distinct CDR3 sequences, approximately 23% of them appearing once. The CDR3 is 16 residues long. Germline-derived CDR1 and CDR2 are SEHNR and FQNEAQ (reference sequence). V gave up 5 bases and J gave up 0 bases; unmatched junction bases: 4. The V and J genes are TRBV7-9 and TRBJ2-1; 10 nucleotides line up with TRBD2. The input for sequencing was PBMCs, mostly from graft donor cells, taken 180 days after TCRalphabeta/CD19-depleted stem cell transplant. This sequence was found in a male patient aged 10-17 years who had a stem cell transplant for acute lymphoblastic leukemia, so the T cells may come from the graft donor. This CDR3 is CASSGLADSSYNEQFF. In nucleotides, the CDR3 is TGTGCCAGCAGCGGACTAGCGGATAGCTCCTACAATGAGCAGTTCTTC.